What follows is one T cell receptor (beta chain) and its context. What it binds is unknown. These data come from a study of cytotoxic CD8 clonotypes in ibrutinib-treated CLL. Sequencing was performed with immunoSEQ multiplex PCR; in TCRdb, only in-frame clones are kept and a portion is missing. This sample has about 300,000 clones; more than 70% occur once, and the top ten carry about 5.3%. Study-level points and caveats: Researchers report that baseline clonality outpaced age-matched healthy donors and tracked circulating CD8+ T-cell counts.

V shed 3 bases and J shed 2 bases, with 11 bases lying between them. Germline V CDR1 and CDR2: SGHVS, FQNEAQ. CDR3 size: 14 residues. Material: PBMCs, obtained at disease progression, from a patient treated with ibrutinib. This chain connects TRBV7-8 to TRBJ2-7, with D unclear. The sequence was collected from a human donor with chronic lymphocytic leukemia. CDR3 in DNA: TGTGCCAGCAGCTTCTTGATCTTCCCCTACGAGCAGTACTTC. Translated, it gives CASSFLIFPYEQYF.